This TCR beta chain was found in a study of CD8 T cells in Susac syndrome (dated by TCRdb to the late 2010s). As for the study more broadly: Whether CD8+ T cell activation and differentiation in Susac syndrome was antigen driven was tested using repertoire sequencing. Clonality of the CD8+ T cell repertoire was compared between around eleven healthy donors, about 14 Susac syndrome patients and 15 multiple sclerosis patients. Broad study findings and their caveats: The number of individuals in the TCR sequencing and HLA analysis was recognized as being relatively small.

About this clonotype: Its antigen is currently not known. No clone much larger than this one lies a single base away; base qualities are absent.

RNA was extracted with the RNeasy kit and roughly 0.45 to 1 ug was reverse transcribed using random hexamers. The immunoSEQ multiplex PCR assay, covering 54 Vbeta and 13 Jbeta segments, was used to amplify TCR beta CDR3 regions. To correct PCR amplification bias, a synthetic template baseline was used for both primer optimization and computational correction. In the original analysis: Reads were annotated to V, D and J genes per IMGT and analyzed with immunoSEQ Analyzer, keeping only productive sequences. To calculate clonality, Shannon entropy was normalized by log2 of the number of productive unique sequences and then subtracted from one. For each patient and control, public and private clones were evaluated within the 100 most prevalent clones. Clones were defined as Susac-specific if absent from the healthy and MS cohorts, from approximately 1,100 published viral clones and from other ImmuneACCESS disease sequences. The public reads were quality trimmed at Q25 with fastp and then assembled into clones with MiXCR by TCRdb, keeping productive beta chains. When rows share a CDR3 protein, they turn into one entry using the most common DNA and genes. The V and J calls and clone size come from TCRdb's table, not from the authors' own analysis. The sample table lists 330,000 or so distinct CDR3 sequences, 75% to 85% of them with a count of one. The leading ten clones occupy around 0.21% of the sample.

CDR1 MNHEY and CDR2 SVGAGI were looked up in the germline V gene. V and J lose 4 bases and 4 bases, and a span of 13 bases separates them. The CDR3, from cysteine to phenylalanine, totals 14 residues. The DNA shown is the 42-base CDR3, in frame from base 1. Peripheral blood CD8+ and CD4+ T cells from healthy donors, Susac syndrome patients and multiple sclerosis patients were profiled using high-throughput TCR beta sequencing. The multiple sclerosis controls were treatment-naive patients who had stable or active relapsing-remitting disease and met the revised McDonald criteria. CD8+ TEMRA cells were enriched by FACS, while bulk CD8+ and CD4+ T cells were purified by magnetic negative isolation. Blood was collected in EDTA tubes and processed within 24 hours, with PBMCs isolated through density gradient centrifugation. PBMCs intended for TCR sequencing were frozen in liquid nitrogen and were later thawed in a 37 degrees C water bath. Purity of sorted or isolated CD4+, CD8+ and CD8+ TEMRA cells was at least 90%.

Sequenced: CD8+ T cells from PBMCs. The source is a human donor with multiple sclerosis. This chain joins TRBV6-5 to TRBJ1-1; TRBD1 could be the D gene, as 5 bases match. The nucleotides read TGTGCCAGCAGTTGGGGGGGGGAAGGCACTGAAGCTTTCTTT. Its translation is CASSWGGEGTEAFF.